This TCR beta chain came from a study of vaccination and CD4 T cells after COVID-19. Study-level background: Overlapping SARS-CoV-2, HCoV-NL63, HCoV-OC43 and HCoV-229E spike peptides were used to stimulate cells. Each control culture was treated with a CEFX pool, an HIV-1 Nef pool, or no peptide.

For this clonotype: The antigen is not known.

CDR1 and CDR2 (germline): DFQATT, SNEGSKA (reference sequence). The junction had 20 bases not matched to a gene; V was cut back by 6 bases and J by 4 bases. CDR3 length: 19 residues. Sequence data for DNA of cultured CD4+ T cells were generated by the Oncomine TCR Beta short-read assay. After culture, CD4+ T cells served as the source for genomic DNA extraction. A single record per CDR3 protein comes from TCRdb applying MiXCR to the PCR reads. The sample has 15,000 to 20,000 distinct CDR3 sequences, roughly 50% seen once. Described time point: late sampling 161 to 241 days after vaccination in a few convalescent patients. Treatment meaning: approximately nine-day PBMC culture with coronavirus spike peptide pools or control peptides (ViraFEST assay). A negative selection step was used to isolate CD4+ T cells once culture had run for under 11 days.

This chain connects TRBV20-1 to TRBJ2-3, with 12 bases fitting TRBD2. The sequence was collected from a human donor who had recovered from COVID-19. The sample in question was CD4+ T cells from blood, cultured in vitro, obtained about 7 months after SARS-CoV-2 vaccination. This CDR3 is CSALPSKSTSGRRSDTQYF. In DNA form, the CDR3 reads TGCAGTGCCCTTCCCTCGAAGTCAACTAGCGGGAGGAGGTCAGATACGCAGTATTTT.